Listed below are T cell receptor beta chains from one sample, sequenced in a study of long-term antiretroviral therapy in people with HIV. The assay was immunoSEQ multiplex PCR, and TCRdb's table has in-frame clones only and misses some. The sample holds some 22,000 clones, less than 80% seen once. The sequenced sample was unsorted PBMCs, obtained 4.1 years after starting antiretroviral therapy. The receptors stem from a woman aged 40 to 50 with HIV. Each CDR3 is given with its conserved first and last residue. D genes are given only for firm matches. Rows give clone size only sometimes, using once, few, many, or a class for an expanded clone.

D | J | size | V | CDR3 | DNA
- | TRBJ2-7 | few | TRBV2 | CASSLGADEQYF | TGTGCCAGCAGTCTGGGGGCAGACGAGCAGTACTTC
- | TRBJ2-2 | - | TRBV10-3 | CAISERGGTGGELFF | TGTGCCATCAGTGAACGAGGAGGTACCGGCGGGGAGCTGTTTTTT
- | TRBJ2-7 | - | TRBV5-1 | CASSLAGAAYEQYF | TGCGCCAGCAGCTTGGCGGGGGCCGCCTACGAGCAGTACTTC
- | TRBJ2-5 | - | TRBV4-2 | CASSRRDWPSQETQYF | TGTGCCAGCAGCCGTAGGGACTGGCCCTCCCAAGAGACCCAGTACTTC
- | TRBJ1-2 | once | TRBV7-2 | CASSPRDGYGYTF | TGTGCCAGCAGCCCGCGGGACGGCTATGGCTACACCTTC
TRBD1 | TRBJ1-2 | - | TRBV28 | CASSIQGSNYGYTF | TGTGCCAGCAGTATACAGGGGTCTAACTATGGCTACACCTTC
- | TRBJ2-7 | - | TRBV19 | CASSARNSYEQYF | TGTGCCAGTAGTGCCCGAAACTCCTACGAGCAGTACTTC
- | TRBJ1-5 | once | TRBV5-6 | CASSWKGLPTGPQHF | TGTGCCAGCAGCTGGAAGGGACTGCCCACAGGGCCCCAGCATTTT
- | TRBJ1-6 | - | TRBV14 | CASSAQGFSPLHF | TGTGCCAGCAGCGCCCAGGGTTTTTCACCCCTCCACTTT
TRBD2 | TRBJ2-7 | - | TRBV4-3 | CASSQDTSGAYEQYF | TGCGCCAGCAGCCAAGATACTAGCGGGGCCTACGAGCAGTACTTC
TRBD2 | TRBJ2-3 | - | TRBV5-5 | CASSRRTSGDTQYF | TGTGCCAGCAGCCGTAGGACTAGCGGGGATACGCAGTATTTT
TRBD2 | TRBJ2-2 | - | TRBV5-4 | CASSPPTFISGTRDSGELFF | TGTGCCAGCAGCCCGCCGACGTTTATCTCGGGGACTAGGGACTCCGGGGAGCTGTTTTTT
- | TRBJ1-3 | - | TRBV5-1 | CASSLAAGKTGNTIYF | TGCGCCAGCAGCTTGGCCGCTGGGAAGACTGGAAACACCATATATTTT
TRBD1 | TRBJ1-4 | - | TRBV29-1 | CSVVGGAGGKLFF | TGCAGCGTCGTAGGGGGCGCAGGTGGAAAACTGTTTTTT
- | TRBJ1-4 | - | TRBV7-9 | CASSSGSGSGAQGEKLFF | TGTGCCAGCAGCTCGGGGTCGGGGAGCGGTGCCCAAGGGGAAAAACTGTTTTTT
- | TRBJ1-4 | - | TRBV30 | CAWSVWASEKLFF | TGTGCCTGGAGTGTCTGGGCGAGTGAAAAACTGTTTTTT
- | TRBJ1-1 | - | TRBV5-8 | CASSHVPPQGEGEAFF | TGTGCCAGCAGCCACGTCCCACCCCAGGGCGAGGGTGAAGCTTTCTTT
- | TRBJ2-1 | once | TRBV15 | CATSRDRGADRKNYNEQFF | TGTGCCACCAGCAGAGATCGGGGGGCCGATCGAAAGAACTACAATGAGCAGTTCTTC